These 16 T cell receptor beta chains were all obtained from the same sample, sequenced in a study of shared clonotypes between healthy human individuals. Clones were sequenced by immunoSEQ multiplex PCR, and TCRdb holds only the in-frame ones, with some missing. In the table there are 450,000 to 500,000 clones, more than 75% of which are singletons. The sample taken for sequencing was PBMCs. Receptors were obtained from a middle-aged woman in good health. Some clones in this sample may be carry-over from other donors' samples.

The CDR3 loop is CASSLGMGQVPTDTQYF. CDR3 coding DNA: TGTGCCAGCAGCTTAGGAATGGGACAGGTCCCCACAGATACGCAGTATTTT. The chain combines TRBV7-2 with TRBJ2-3; 8 positions agree with TRBD1. J gave up 2 bases and V 1 base, and 8 bases lay outside the gene matches. Germline V gene lookup returns CDR1 SGHTA and CDR2 FQGNSA. This CDR3 is built from 17 residues.

The rearrangement joins TRBV28 to TRBJ1-1; 12 nucleotides line up with TRBD1. V was pared by 2 bases and J by 7 bases, with 5 bases of the junction left unmatched. From germline, CDR1 is MDHEN and CDR2 SYDVKM. The CDR3 length is 15 residues. CDR3 protein: CASSLPGQGANEAFF. The CDR3 DNA sequence: TGTGCCAGCAGTTTACCGGGACAGGGGGCGAATGAAGCTTTCTTT.

The chain has TRBV7-3 and TRBJ1-5, with a tentative D call TRBD1 (6 bases). Trimming took off 4 bases at V and 5 bases at J, with 15 bases between the two ends. Germline V CDR1 and CDR2: SGHTA, FQGTGA. This CDR3 spans 15 amino acids. This CDR3 is CASSSNGGRDQPQHF. For the CDR3, the DNA is TGTGCCAGCAGCTCGAACGGGGGGCGCGATCAGCCCCAGCATTTT.

This clone was observed once. The chain combines TRBV27 with TRBJ2-3; 7 bases are shared with TRBD1. Germline values: CDR1 MNHEY, CDR2 SMNVEV (reference sequence). J lost 2 bases, V lost 10 bases, and 9 bases had no gene match. There are 14 residues in the CDR3. The CDR3 protein is CAIARDRYTDTQYF. The CDR3 DNA sequence: TGTGCCATAGCCCGGGACAGATACACAGATACGCAGTATTTT.

As DNA, the CDR3 is TGTGCCAGCAGCGCGGACAGGTTCCTCTCTGGGGCCAACGTCCTGACTTTC. It yields the protein CASSADRFLSGANVLTF. This chain joins TRBV2 and TRBJ2-6; 7 bases map to TRBD1. The CDR3 is 17 amino acids. Germline CDR1 reads SNHLY; CDR2 reads FYNNEI. J lost 0 bases, V lost 6 bases, and 8 bases had no gene match.

On this clone itself: The junction does not match germline at one end; this may be a read error. V gene TRBV7-7 combines with J gene TRBJ2-5; D may be TRBD1 (5 bases). Germline V gives CDR1 SSHAT, CDR2 FNYEAQ (reference sequence). The CDR3 covers 15 residues. The CDR3 DNA follows: TGTGCTAGCAGCTTACAGCTAGGGGTCCAAGAGACCCAGTACTTC. It is translated as CASSLQLGVQETQYF.

The V and J genes are TRBV18 and TRBJ1-3, with D tentatively TRBD1 (5 bases). CDR3 length: 17 residues. Trimming cost V 6 bases and J 0 bases, with 18 bases left between them. From germline, CDR1 is KGHSH and CDR2 LQKENI. The CDR3 coding sequence is TGTGCCAGCTCCCTCACCGGGACGGCGAACTCTGGAAACACCATATATTTT. Translation: CASSLTGTANSGNTIYF.

The chain carries TRBV28 and TRBJ1-1; D is unclear. CDR3 size: 8 residues. With 8 bases removed from V and 10 bases from J, the gap between germline ends came to 5 bases. Germline lookup yields CDR1 MDHEN and CDR2 SYDVKM. CDR3 sequence (DNA): TGTGCCAGCGGCGGAGCTTTCTTT. It is translated as CASGGAFF.

The chain has TRBV25-1 and TRBJ2-2; D remains unclear. The V and J ends lost 1 base and 4 bases respectively, with 4 bases between them. The CDR3 contains 13 residues. Germline CDR1 reads MGHDK; CDR2 reads SYGVNS. In DNA form, the CDR3 reads TGTGCCAGCAGTGAATTTAGCACCGGGGAGCTGTTTTTT. Protein: CASSEFSTGELFF. Using reference TRBV25-1 and TRBJ2-2 for the parts outside the CDR3, the full variable domain is EADIYQTPRYLVIGTGKKITLECSQTMGHDKMYWYQQDPGMELHLIHYSYGVNSTEKGDLSSESTVSRIRTEHFPLTLESARPSHTSQYLCASSEFSTGELFFGEGSRLTVL.

The chain carries TRBV19 and TRBJ2-1; a possible D gene is TRBD2 (6 bases). Germline CDR1 reads LNHDA; CDR2 reads SQIVND (reference sequence). The CDR3 is 16 residues long. V lost 3 bases and J 5 bases, leaving 17 bases between the germline ends. The CDR3 loop is CASSIPTGRRDNEQFF. The CDR3 DNA reads TGTGCCAGTAGTATCCCAACCGGGAGAAGAGACAATGAGCAGTTCTTC.

The J gene is TRBJ1-1, the V gene TRBV5-1, with D uncertain. The germline V gene encodes CDR1 SGHRS and CDR2 YFSETQ. V lost 0 bases, J lost 11 bases, and 17 bases lay in between. The CDR3 consists of 14 residues. The CDR3 loop reads CASSLGGARQEAFF. The CDR3 region has the DNA TGCGCCAGCAGCTTGGGGGGTGCTCGGCAGGAGGCTTTCTTT.

With respect to this clone: Relative to the germline gene, one junction end is altered; a read error may explain this. This chain joins TRBV30 and TRBJ2-7; 8 bases align to TRBD1. The germline CDR1 and CDR2 sequences are GTSNPN and SVGIG (reference sequence). This CDR3 region has 14 residues. The CDR3 sequence is CALRGPPGGREQCF. DNA for the CDR3: TGTGCCTTGAGGGGTCCTCCAGGGGGCCGCGAGCAGTGCTTC.

This clone was detected only a few times. One end of the junction is discordant with germline, which a read error may explain. This chain connects TRBV6-6 to TRBJ2-1; D is ambiguous. Germline V gene data show CDR1 as MNHNY and CDR2 as SVGAGI (reference sequence). The CDR3 extends over 13 amino acids. CDR3 in DNA: TGTGCCAGCAGTTACTCGAATGGGGTGGGCTGGGTCTTC. This sequence encodes CASSYSNGVGWVF.

CDR3 bases: TGTGCCAGCAGCTTGTTAAGGAGCTCCTACGAGCAGTACTTC. This sequence encodes CASSLLRSSYEQYF. The V gene is TRBV5-5, the J gene TRBJ2-7; D is unclear. The V gene's germline CDR1 is SGHKS and CDR2 YYEKEE (reference sequence). This CDR3 has 14 amino acids. The V end lost 1 base, the J end lost 0 bases, and 8 bases lay between the germline ends.

The gene calls are TRBV19 and TRBJ2-1, with 8 bases lining up with TRBD1. There are 14 residues in the CDR3. V trimming: 6 bases; J trimming: 8 bases; junction bases outside the gene matches: 9. Germline V CDR1 and CDR2: LNHDA, SQIVND (reference sequence). The CDR3 is CASRASRGRDEQFF. CDR3 bases: TGTGCCAGTAGGGCTTCCAGGGGGCGGGATGAGCAGTTCTTC.

The chain combines TRBV28 with TRBJ1-5; D is perhaps TRBD1 (5 bases). From germline, CDR1 is MDHEN and CDR2 SYDVKM. CDR3 length: 15 amino acids. The V end was cut by 3 bases, the J end by 2 bases, with 11 bases between. The CDR3 loop reads CASSFSGSGNQPQHF. The CDR3 DNA follows: TGTGCCAGCAGTTTTTCAGGGTCTGGCAATCAGCCCCAGCATTTT.